This T cell receptor (beta chain) was documented in a study of PD-1 blockade in mismatch repair-deficient tumors. All patients were mismatch repair deficient, assessed by either PCR or immunohistochemistry. TCRdb keeps only in-frame clones here, not all; method: immunoSEQ multiplex PCR. The repertoire consists of some 110,000 clones, with about 83% occurring once and the leading ten covering approximately 5%. This CDR3 is built from 15 residues. Trimming left V 9 bases short and J 0 bases short, with 12 bases between. The germline CDR1 and CDR2 sequences are MNHNS and SASEGT. This material consisted of peripheral blood, taken around 60 weeks after starting pembrolizumab. The chain carries TRBV6-1 and TRBJ2-6; no definite D call. The clonotype originates from an adult with mismatch repair-deficient cancer. The CDR3 spells CASQAGSSGANVLTF. Here the CDR3 DNA reads TGTGCCAGTCAGGCAGGTAGCTCTGGGGCCAACGTCCTGACTTTC.